The rows below give T cell receptor beta chains drawn from one sample of a study of cytotoxic CD8 clonotypes in ibrutinib-treated CLL. Assay: immunoSEQ multiplex PCR; the TCRdb copy retains only in-frame clones and omits some. The table has under 200,000 clones, 84% seen once. Sequences were derived from PBMCs, sampled after 24 months of ibrutinib treatment. These receptors were taken from a human donor with chronic lymphocytic leukemia. Each CDR3 is given with its conserved first and last residue. The order of the fields is V gene, CDR3 length, clone size, J gene, D gene, CDR3 DNA, CDR3 protein. The D gene is left open where the match is weak. Size tells how often a clone was seen (once, few, many) or the class of an expanded clone, and some rows leave it out.

>TRBV4-3|14|.|TRBJ2-3|.
TGCGCCAGCAGCCAAGGTTGGGGAGGGGGTACGCAGTATTTT
CASSQGWGGGTQYF
>TRBV6-4|13|.|TRBJ1-1|.
TGTGCCAGCAGTGACTTTGAAAACACTGAAGCTTTCTTT
CASSDFENTEAFF
>TRBV4-2|14|.|TRBJ1-1|TRBD1
TGTGCCAGCGGCCACAGGGGGGGGAACACTGAAGCTTTCTTT
CASGHRGGNTEAFF
>TRBV7-2|13|.|TRBJ2-7|.
TGTGCCAGCAGCTTAGCGTATAACTACGAGCAGTACTTC
CASSLAYNYEQYF
>TRBV5-1|15|.|TRBJ2-7|TRBD2
TGCGCCAGCAGCCCGGGGGGGACTAGCGGGAGGGTGCAGTACTTC
CASSPGGTSGRVQYF
>TRBV25-1|16|.|TRBJ1-2|TRBD1
TGTGCCAGCAGTGAACCCCGGGACAGGGGCAACTATGGCTACACCTTC
CASSEPRDRGNYGYTF
>TRBV5-1|15|.|TRBJ1-2|.
TGCGCCAGCAGCTTGGAGCAGAATGTTAACTATGGCTACACCTTC
CASSLEQNVNYGYTF
>TRBV7-7|13|few|TRBJ2-3|.
TGTGCTAGCAGCTTAGCGGAAGCAGATACGCAGTATTTT
CASSLAEADTQYF
>TRBV18|15|.|TRBJ1-3|.
TGTGCCAGCTCCGACAGTCCCGGCTCTGGAAACACCATATATTTT
CASSDSPGSGNTIYF
>TRBV27|15|.|TRBJ1-1|TRBD1
TGTGCCAGCAGTTCCCCGGCAGGGGGGAACACTGAAGCTTTCTTT
CASSSPAGGNTEAFF
>TRBV7-2|15|.|TRBJ1-6|.
TGTGCCAGCAGCTTAGACCGGGGGCGGAATTCACCCCTCCACTTT
CASSLDRGRNSPLHF